This T cell receptor beta chain was documented in a study of blood T cell repertoires in COVID-19. Germline trimming cut 3 bases from V and 7 bases from J; bases unmatched to any gene: 10. There are 17 residues in the CDR3. Germline V gives CDR1 MGHRA, CDR2 YSYEKL. Here immunoSEQ multiplex PCR was the method, and the copy in TCRdb shows in-frame clones only, minus some. The table lists hundreds of thousands of clones, around 90% of them singletons. The receptor's source is a woman aged 45-65 years with COVID-19, enrolled during active disease. J is TRBJ2-1 and V is TRBV4-1; 12 bases match TRBD2. The sample was peripheral blood. The CDR3 sequence is CASSQASGGAGRNEQFF. For the CDR3, the DNA is TGCGCCAGCAGCCAGGCTAGCGGGGGGGCCGGTAGGAATGAGCAGTTCTTC.